This T cell receptor (beta chain) stems from a study of T cell repertoires in cytomegalovirus infection. Study-level information: Carrying CMV and the relevant HLA type showed in public TCR beta signatures.

Each CDR3 protein gets one entry after TCRdb re-called the reads with MiXCR. The table has more than 200,000 distinct CDR3 sequences, roughly 10% seen once; the top ten hold around 15%. CDR1 and CDR2 (germline): KGHSH, LQKENI. V shed 6 bases and J 1 base; nucleotides not matched to a gene: 10. The CDR3 runs to 16 residues. Study-wide findings and caveats: Summed frequency of public TCR beta families distinguished CMV carriers with the relevant HLA.

Notes on this clonotype: What it binds is not known.

The V call is TRBV18, the J call TRBJ2-3, with TRBD2 matching 7 bases. The sequence was collected from a human donor in good health (CMV status not recorded). Some clones in this sample may be carry-over from other donors' samples. Material: PBMCs. The CDR3 DNA reads as TGTGCCAGCTCGCCGACCCAACTAGCGCGCACAGATACGCAGTATTTT. Its protein product is CASSPTQLARTDTQYF.